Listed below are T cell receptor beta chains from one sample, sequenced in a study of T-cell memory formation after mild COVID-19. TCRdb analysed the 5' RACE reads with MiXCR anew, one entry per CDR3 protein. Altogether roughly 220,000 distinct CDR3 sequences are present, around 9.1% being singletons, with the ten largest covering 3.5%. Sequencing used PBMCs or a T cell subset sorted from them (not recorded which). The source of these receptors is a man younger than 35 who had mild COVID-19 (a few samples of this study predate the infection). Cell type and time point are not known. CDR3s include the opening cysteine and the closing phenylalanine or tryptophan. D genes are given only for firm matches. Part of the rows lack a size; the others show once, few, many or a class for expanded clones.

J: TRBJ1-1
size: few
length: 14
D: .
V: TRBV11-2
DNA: TGTGCCAGCAGCCTAATCTCGATGAACACTGAAGCTTTCTTT
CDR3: CASSLISMNTEAFF

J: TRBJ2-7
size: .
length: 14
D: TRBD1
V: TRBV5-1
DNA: TGCGCCAGCAGCTCATCACAGGGGATGCGCGAGCAGTACTTC
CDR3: CASSSSQGMREQYF

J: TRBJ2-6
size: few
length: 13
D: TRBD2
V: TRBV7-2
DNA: TGTGCCGGGGGGGGCTCTGGGGCCAACGTCCTGACTTTC
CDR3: CAGGGSGANVLTF

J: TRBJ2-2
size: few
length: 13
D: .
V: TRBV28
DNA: TGTGCCAGTAGCCGAGGGGGCACCGGGGAGCTGTTTTTT
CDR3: CASSRGGTGELFF

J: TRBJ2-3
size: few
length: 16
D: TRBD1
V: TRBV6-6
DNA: TGTGCCAGCAGGCGCGGACAGGGGGCTAGGGCAGATACGCAGTATTTT
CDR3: CASRRGQGARADTQYF

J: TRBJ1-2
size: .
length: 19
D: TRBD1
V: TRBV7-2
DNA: TGTGCCAGCAGCTTTCGCTCCGGGACAGGGGGCGACTCAGGGGGTGGCTACACCTTC
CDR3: CASSFRSGTGGDSGGGYTF

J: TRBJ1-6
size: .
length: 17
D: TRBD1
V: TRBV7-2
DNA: TGTGCCAGCAGCTTCGAACTGGGACAGGGTTTTGTTTCACCCCTCCACTTT
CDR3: CASSFELGQGFVSPLHF

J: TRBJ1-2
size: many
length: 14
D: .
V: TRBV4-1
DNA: TGCGCCACCAAAAGGGGGGGCGTGAGGTATGGCTACACCTTC
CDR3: CATKRGGVRYGYTF

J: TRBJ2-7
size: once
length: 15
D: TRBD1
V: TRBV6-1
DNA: TGTGCCAGCAGTGAGTCGACAGGGGCCAGGGGAGAGCAGTACTTC
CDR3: CASSESTGARGEQYF

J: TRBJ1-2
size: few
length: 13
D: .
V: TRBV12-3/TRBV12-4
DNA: TGTGCCAGCAGTTTAGTAGACAGCGCGTACTACACCTTC
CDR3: CASSLVDSAYYTF

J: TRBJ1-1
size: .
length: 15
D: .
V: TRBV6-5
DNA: TGTGCCAGCAGTTACGGTCTGGGATACAGGCTGGAAGCTTTCTTT
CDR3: CASSYGLGYRLEAFF

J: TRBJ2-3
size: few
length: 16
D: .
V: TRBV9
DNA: TGTGCCAGCAGCTCCACCCCGGGGGGCCTGACAGATACGCAGTATTTT
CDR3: CASSSTPGGLTDTQYF

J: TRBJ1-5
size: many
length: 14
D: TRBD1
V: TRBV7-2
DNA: TGTGCCAGCAGCACTCGACAGGGGGATCAGCCCCAGCATTTT
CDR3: CASSTRQGDQPQHF

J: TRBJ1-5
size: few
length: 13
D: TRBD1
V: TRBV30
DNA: TGTGCCTCATCCCCCTCGACAGGGGAGCCCCAGCATTTT
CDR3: CASSPSTGEPQHF

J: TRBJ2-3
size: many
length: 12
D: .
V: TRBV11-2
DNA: TGTGCCAGCAGCTTTCTCGCAGATACGCAGTATTTT
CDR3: CASSFLADTQYF

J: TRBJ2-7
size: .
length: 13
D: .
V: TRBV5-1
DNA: TGCGCCAGCAGCTTCGTCGGCACCTACGAGCAGTACTTC
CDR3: CASSFVGTYEQYF